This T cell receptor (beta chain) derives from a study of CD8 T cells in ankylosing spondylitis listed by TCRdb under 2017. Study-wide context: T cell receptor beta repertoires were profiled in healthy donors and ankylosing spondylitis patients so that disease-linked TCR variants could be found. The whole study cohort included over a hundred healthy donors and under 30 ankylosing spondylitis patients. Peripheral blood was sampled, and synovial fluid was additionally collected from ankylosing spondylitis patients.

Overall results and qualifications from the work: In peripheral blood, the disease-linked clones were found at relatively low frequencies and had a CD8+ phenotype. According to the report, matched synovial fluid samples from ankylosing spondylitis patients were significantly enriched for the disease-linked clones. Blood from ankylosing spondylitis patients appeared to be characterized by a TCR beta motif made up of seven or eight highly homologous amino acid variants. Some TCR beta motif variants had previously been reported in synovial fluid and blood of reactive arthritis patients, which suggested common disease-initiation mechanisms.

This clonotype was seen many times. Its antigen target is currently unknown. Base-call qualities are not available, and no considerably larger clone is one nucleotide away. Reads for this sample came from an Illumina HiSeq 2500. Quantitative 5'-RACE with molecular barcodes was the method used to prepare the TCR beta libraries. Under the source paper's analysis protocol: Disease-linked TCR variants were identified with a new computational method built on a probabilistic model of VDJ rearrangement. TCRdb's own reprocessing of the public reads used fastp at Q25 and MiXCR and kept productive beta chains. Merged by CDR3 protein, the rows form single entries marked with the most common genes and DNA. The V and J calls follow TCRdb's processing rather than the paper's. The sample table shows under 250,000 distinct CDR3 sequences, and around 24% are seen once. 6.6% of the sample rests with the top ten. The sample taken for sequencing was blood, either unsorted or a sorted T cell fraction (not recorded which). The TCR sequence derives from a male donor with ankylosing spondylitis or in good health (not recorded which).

Here is the DNA: TGTGCCACCAACCGGGGTCAAAATTCACCCCTCCACTTT. This gives the protein CATNRGQNSPLHF. This receptor chain uses TRBV15 and TRBJ1-6, with no reliable assignment of the D segment. The CDR3 runs 13 residues from the cysteine to the phenylalanine. Kept here is only the CDR3 DNA, which spans 39 bases and is read in frame from base 1. From a lookup of the germline V gene (reference sequence), CDR1 and CDR2 are LNHNV and YYDKDF. V and J are truncated by 7 bases and 7 bases respectively, leaving an intervening sequence of 11 bases.